This section outlines one TCR beta chain sequence together with its context. Germline loops: CDR1 SGHTA, CDR2 FQGNSA. The CDR3 has 15 residues. V dropped 0 bases and J dropped 10 bases, with 13 bases sitting between them. The sample belongs to a study of cytomegalovirus exposure and HLA in healthy donors. 60 Vbeta and 13 Jbeta primers were used in PCR. The data were produced by immunoSEQ multiplex PCR, yet TCRdb's version contains in-frame clones alone and is incomplete. The sample has about 180,000 clones, about four fifths seen once. The sequenced sample was PBMCs. The chain employs TRBV7-2 and TRBJ1-6, with D possibly being TRBD1 (5 bases). This clonotype was sampled from a young woman in good health and CMV-seropositive. The CDR3 DNA reads as TGTGCCAGCAGCTTAGCGGGGCCGGCGCGGTCACCCCTCCACTTT. Translation gives CASSLAGPARSPLHF.